These 28 T cell receptor beta chains were all obtained from the same sample, sequenced in a study of blood T cells in healthy people across ages. A second roughly 6 to 11 cycle PCR used barcoded and J-beta primers. Each CDR3 protein gets one entry after TCRdb re-called the 5' RACE reads with MiXCR. Altogether 800,000 or so distinct CDR3 sequences are present, 60% to 80% being singletons, with the ten largest covering around 30%. Specimen: blood. The origin of the receptors is a young man in good health.

The genes are TRBV15 and TRBJ2-6, with TRBD2 identical over 7 bases. This CDR3 region has 16 residues. V lost 7 bases, J lost 2 bases, and 8 bases stayed unmatched. Germline V CDR1 and CDR2: LNHNV, YYDKDF (reference sequence). The chain's CDR3 is CATKRGDFPGANVLTF. The CDR3, as DNA: TGTGCCACCAAACGGGGGGACTTCCCTGGGGCCAACGTCCTGACTTTC.

V is TRBV18 and J is TRBJ2-1, with 8 bases lining up with TRBD2. Germline trimming cut 8 bases from V and 8 bases from J; bases unmatched to any gene: 5. The CDR3 is 12 amino acids. Germline CDR1 is KGHSH and CDR2 is LQKENI. The CDR3 is CASSPGGDEQFF. The CDR3 DNA reads TGTGCCAGCAGTCCCGGGGGGGATGAGCAGTTCTTC.

This clonotype was counted a few times. The chain carries TRBV20-1 and TRBJ1-2; unclear D gene. The germline CDR1 and CDR2 sequences are DFQATT and SNEGSKA (reference sequence). The CDR3 length is 13 residues. V was cut by 6 bases and J by 0 bases, with 11 bases left in between. The CDR3 spells CSAYTAPNYGYTF. The CDR3 nucleotides are TGCAGTGCCTATACGGCTCCTAACTATGGCTACACCTTC.

V and J are TRBV7-2 and TRBJ1-5; D is ambiguous. The V end was cut by 4 bases, the J end by 4 bases, with 11 bases between. The CDR3 runs 14 residues. The germline V gene has CDR1 SGHTA and CDR2 FQGNSA. In DNA form, the CDR3 reads TGTGCCAGCAGCTCCCGGGGTGGAAATCAGCCCCAGCATTTT. Encoded protein: CASSSRGGNQPQHF.

The chain combines TRBV29-1 with TRBJ1-1; 7 positions match TRBD1. The ends lost 4 bases at V and 7 bases at J; junction bases unmatched: 3. Germline assignment: CDR1 SQVTM and CDR2 ANQGSEA. This CDR3 region has 11 residues. The CDR3 sequence: CSVGQGDEAFF. CDR3 coding DNA: TGCAGCGTTGGACAGGGAGATGAAGCTTTCTTT. Combining the CDR3 with reference TRBV29-1 and TRBJ1-1 gives the whole variable domain SAVISQKPSRDICQRGTSLTIQCQVDSQVTMMFWYRQQPGQSLTLIATANQGSEATYESGFVIDKFPISRPNLTFSTLTVSNMSPEDSSIYLCSVGQGDEAFFGQGTRLTVV.

This sequence joins TRBV25-1 and TRBJ1-4; 7 bases match TRBD1. CDR1 is MGHDK and CDR2 is SYGVNS in the germline V gene. CDR3 length equals 15 residues. The V segment lost 4 bases and the J segment 7 bases; nucleotides outside the gene matches: 9. The chain's CDR3 is CASSARQGPGEKLFF. CDR3 in DNA: TGTGCCAGCAGTGCTAGACAGGGCCCGGGTGAAAAACTGTTTTTT.

The chain has TRBV4-1 and TRBJ2-7; D is unclear. Germline V gives CDR1 MGHRA, CDR2 YSYEKL. V was cut by 1 base and J by 1 base, with 11 bases left in between. The CDR3 is made up of 15 amino acids. The CDR3 loop reads CASSQVGIGSYEQYF. The CDR3 DNA follows: TGCGCCAGCAGCCAAGTGGGGATCGGATCCTACGAGCAGTACTTC.

This chain uses TRBV7-3 with TRBJ2-5, with TRBD1 matching 9 bases. CDR1 SGHTA and CDR2 FQGTGA come from the germline V gene. V lost 2 bases to trimming and J lost 5 bases; unmatched junction nucleotides: 6. The CDR3 covers 15 residues. The CDR3 spells CASSLVGDRAETQYF. CDR3 sequence (DNA): TGTGCCAGCAGCTTAGTGGGGGACAGGGCGGAGACCCAGTACTTC.

V usage is TRBV12-3 or TRBV12-4 and J usage is TRBJ1-2; D ambiguous. Trimming stripped 3 bases from V and 2 bases from J, with 13 bases between. This CDR3 spans 15 amino acids. The CDR3, as DNA: TGTGCCAGCAGTTTCCTAGGGCAGGTGAACTATGGCTACACCTTC. This codes for CASSFLGQVNYGYTF.

The J gene is TRBJ2-3, the V gene TRBV7-9; TRBD2 might be the D (6 bases). This CDR3 contains 15 residues. The germline CDR1 and CDR2 sequences are SEHNR and FQNEAQ (reference sequence). Trimming took off 5 bases at V and 1 base at J, with 13 bases between the two ends. This CDR3 is CASSTMGGRTDTQYF. CDR3 coding DNA: TGTGCCAGCAGCACGATGGGGGGACGCACAGATACGCAGTATTTT.

This clonotype was seen more than once but under ten times. The rearrangement joins TRBV29-1 to TRBJ2-4; either TRBD1 or TRBD2 may supply D (7 bases each). The CDR3 loop spans 13 amino acids. V was pared by 4 bases and J by 3 bases, with 10 bases between. CDR1 and CDR2 from the germline V gene are SQVTM and ANQGSEA. CDR3 sequence (DNA): TGCAGCGTTGCAGGGGGGGACAAAAACATTCAGTACTTC. It is translated as CSVAGGDKNIQYF.

This clonotype was counted between two and nine times. J is TRBJ2-3 and V is TRBV20-1, with no clear D. The CDR3 extends over 15 amino acids. In germline, CDR1 is DFQATT, CDR2 SNEGSKA (reference sequence). Trimming took off 0 bases at V and 0 bases at J, with 10 bases between the two ends. CDR3 coding DNA: TGCAGTGCTAGAGATCGCGCAGGAAGCACAGATACGCAGTATTTT. Its translation: CSARDRAGSTDTQYF.

Points on this clonotype: An end of the junction differs from the germline gene, which may be a read error. V and J are TRBV12-3 or TRBV12-4 and TRBJ2-3; maybe TRBD1 (5 bases). The CDR3 has 14 amino acids. In DNA form, the CDR3 reads TGTGCCAGCAGTTCCAGCGTCAGGGAAGATATGCAGTATTTT. Protein sequence: CASSSSVREDMQYF.

This clonotype was observed once. This rearrangement joins TRBV6-1 to TRBJ2-5; 7 positions match TRBD2. J gave up 1 base and V 8 bases, and 7 bases lay outside the gene matches. The CDR3 contains 14 residues. Germline V gene data show CDR1 as MNHNS and CDR2 as SASEGT. CDR3 protein: CASCERDAQETQYF. Here the CDR3 DNA reads TGTGCCAGCTGCGAGCGGGACGCCCAAGAGACCCAGTACTTC.

This sequence joins TRBV6-2 or TRBV6-3 and TRBJ2-1, with D perhaps TRBD1 or TRBD2 (5 bases each). CDR1 is MNHEY, CDR2 SVGEGT, per germline. V dropped 7 bases and J dropped 10 bases, with 17 bases sitting between them. CDR3 length: 13 residues. CDR3 region: CASTQGAYREQFF. DNA of the CDR3: TGTGCCAGCACCCAGGGAGCTTACAGGGAGCAGTTCTTC.

This clonotype was counted only a few times. The V call is TRBV7-2, the J call TRBJ2-3, with TRBD2 identical over 10 bases. The CDR3 runs to 15 residues. The ends lost 4 bases at V and 6 bases at J; junction bases unmatched: 7. CDR1 SGHTA and CDR2 FQGNSA come from the germline V gene. The CDR3 sequence: CASSSERGGADTQYF. CDR3 DNA: TGTGCCAGCAGCTCCGAGCGGGGGGGCGCCGATACGCAGTATTTT.

This clonotype came up once. This rearrangement joins TRBV28 to TRBJ1-6, with 7 bases identical to TRBD1. This CDR3 has 14 residues. The V and J ends lost 5 bases and 11 bases, in that order; junction bases with no gene match: 9. The germline V gene encodes CDR1 MDHEN and CDR2 SYDVKM. CDR3 in amino acids: CASSILTGLAPLHF. The CDR3 coding sequence is TGTGCCAGCAGTATATTGACAGGGTTGGCACCCCTCCACTTT.

J is TRBJ2-5 and V is TRBV7-9; D ambiguous. The DNA end is a closer match to TRBJ2-1, so the J assignment may be wrong. This CDR3 is built from 14 residues. The V gene's germline CDR1 is SEHNR and CDR2 FQNEAQ (reference sequence). The CDR3 here is CASSLAGYQETQFF. In DNA form, the CDR3 reads TGTGCCAGCAGCTTAGCGGGCTACCAAGAGACCCAGTTCTTC.

This clonotype has a single count. The J gene is TRBJ1-2, the V gene TRBV6-2 or TRBV6-3, with D unresolved. V lost 4 bases, J lost 5 bases, and 14 bases lay in between. Germline V lookup: CDR1 MNHEY, CDR2 SVGEGT. The CDR3 length is 14 residues. The CDR3 region is CASSFEGGLYGYTF. CDR3 coding DNA: TGTGCCAGCAGTTTTGAGGGTGGGCTGTATGGCTACACCTTC.

The chain uses TRBV10-3 and TRBJ2-2, with unresolved D. Germline CDR1 is ENHRY and CDR2 is SYGVKD. Trimming stripped 0 bases from V and 3 bases from J, with 8 bases between. The CDR3 contains 15 residues. The CDR3 DNA reads as TGTGCCATCAGTGAGTCTGCCTCCGACACCGGGGAGCTGTTTTTT. Its protein product is CAISESASDTGELFF.

This clonotype has just a few counts. V usage is TRBV20-1 and J usage is TRBJ2-1; tentative D call: TRBD1 (6 bases). Trimming cost V 6 bases and J 4 bases, with 19 bases left between them. Germline-derived CDR1 and CDR2 are DFQATT and SNEGSKA (reference sequence). The CDR3 is made up of 15 amino acids. For the CDR3, the DNA is TGCAGTGCCAGGGGTGTTAGCCGCCCATACAATGAGCAGTTCTTC. Its translation is CSARGVSRPYNEQFF.

The J gene is TRBJ2-7, the V gene TRBV14, with a tentative D call TRBD1 (5 bases). The germline V and J ends were trimmed by 4 bases and 2 bases, with 12 bases remaining between them. The CDR3 runs 14 residues. The germline CDR1 and CDR2 sequences are SGHDN and FVKESK. The CDR3 reads CASSRAAGTYEQYF. For the CDR3, the DNA is TGTGCCAGCAGCCGGGCTGCAGGGACCTACGAGCAGTACTTC.

The chain joins TRBV20-1 to TRBJ2-1, with 11 bases that match TRBD2. Germline V gene lookup returns CDR1 DFQATT and CDR2 SNEGSKA (reference sequence). CDR3 length: 15 residues. Unmatched junction bases numbered 10, after V lost 5 bases and J lost 7 bases. Here the CDR3 reads CSAYKPLAGANEQFF. CDR3 DNA: TGCAGTGCTTACAAACCACTAGCGGGGGCGAATGAGCAGTTCTTC.

This sequence joins TRBV12-3 or TRBV12-4 and TRBJ2-7, with 9 bases identical to TRBD1. CDR3 length: 15 residues. With V trimmed by 5 bases and J by 3 bases, 8 bases remained unmatched. The CDR3 spells CASSNRDRAIYEQYF. In nucleotides, the CDR3 is TGTGCCAGCAGTAACCGGGACAGGGCTATCTACGAGCAGTACTTC.

V and J are TRBV6-5 and TRBJ2-1; no reliable D call. V lost 5 bases, J lost 6 bases, and 14 bases lay in between. Per the germline V gene, CDR1 is MNHEY and CDR2 is SVGAGI. The CDR3 contains 14 residues. The CDR3 here is CASSLLEVANEQFF. DNA for the CDR3: TGTGCCAGCAGTCTTCTCGAGGTGGCCAATGAGCAGTTCTTC.

This chain joins TRBV7-9 and TRBJ2-1, with 7 bases lining up with TRBD1. The junction had 8 bases not matched to a gene; V was cut back by 1 base and J by 2 bases. The CDR3 covers 17 residues. The germline V gene has CDR1 SEHNR and CDR2 FQNEAQ (reference sequence). Here the CDR3 reads CASSLGPSDRAYNEQFF. CDR3 nucleotides: TGTGCCAGCAGCTTAGGGCCCAGCGACAGGGCCTACAATGAGCAGTTCTTC.

The V gene is TRBV3-1, the J gene TRBJ1-5; D not certain. The V end was cut by 4 bases, the J end by 6 bases, with 13 bases between. This CDR3 comprises 14 residues. CDR1 LGHDT and CDR2 YNNKEL come from the germline V gene (reference sequence). The CDR3 sequence is CASSPALVTQPQHF. The CDR3 coding sequence is TGTGCCAGCAGCCCGGCCCTGGTGACTCAGCCCCAGCATTTT.

The rearrangement uses TRBV9 and TRBJ2-1; D is unclear. The germline V and J ends were trimmed by 3 bases and 9 bases, with 13 bases remaining between them. Germline V lookup: CDR1 SGDLS, CDR2 YYNGEE. The CDR3 spans 13 residues. Here the CDR3 DNA reads TGTGCCAGCAGCGCCCCCCTCCCAGGTGAGCAGTTCTTC. This gives the protein CASSAPLPGEQFF. Together with reference TRBV9 and TRBJ2-1, the CDR3 gives the full variable domain: DSGVTQTPKHLITATGQRVTLRCSPRSGDLSVYWYQQSLDQGLQFLIQYYNGEERAKGNILERFSAQQFPDLHSELNLSSLELGDSALYFCASSAPLPGEQFFGPGTRLTVL.